Presented here are 27 T cell receptor beta chains from one specimen sequenced in a study of blood T cell repertoires in COVID-19. The method was immunoSEQ multiplex PCR; TCRdb's version includes in-frame clones alone and lacks a portion of them. The sample has more than 95,000 clones, around four fifths seen once. Sequenced input: peripheral blood. The receptors derive from a human donor in a cohort sampled during active COVID-19.

This rearrangement joins TRBV6-5 to TRBJ1-2; 8 bases map to TRBD1. CDR1 MNHEY and CDR2 SVGAGI come from the germline V gene. The CDR3 consists of 14 residues. Trimming cost V 5 bases and J 8 bases; bases outside gene matches: 10. In DNA form, the CDR3 reads TGTGCCAGCAGTCCCCGGACAGGGCTCTGGGGCTACACCTTC. As protein: CASSPRTGLWGYTF.

This rearrangement joins TRBV10-2 to TRBJ1-3; TRBD1 is a possible D gene (6 bases). This CDR3 has 18 amino acids. Germline V gene sequence: CDR1 WSHSY, CDR2 SAAADI. The V gene lost 3 bases and the J gene lost 0 bases, with 18 bases spanning the gap. This CDR3 reads CASSEFRTEGNSGNTIYF. In nucleotides, the CDR3 is TGCGCCAGCAGTGAATTTCGGACAGAGGGGAACTCTGGAAACACCATATATTTT.

This clone was picked up a small number of times. This chain joins TRBV2 and TRBJ1-1, with D possibly TRBD1 on 5 matching bases. CDR3 size: 9 residues. Germline assignment: CDR1 SNHLY and CDR2 FYNNEI. Trimming removed 8 bases from V and 8 bases from J, with 6 bases in between. Here the CDR3 reads CASGAEAFF. CDR3 bases: TGTGCCAGCGGGGCAGAAGCTTTCTTT.

The J gene is TRBJ1-1, the V gene TRBV5-4; the D gene is possibly TRBD1 (5 bases). Germline V CDR1 and CDR2: SGHNT, YYREEE (reference sequence). V was shortened by 4 bases and J by 7 bases, with 17 bases between the two germline ends. The CDR3 is 14 residues long. Here the CDR3 reads CASSLPGGVGEAFF. The DNA of the CDR3 is TGTGCCAGCAGCCTGCCGGGGGGTGTCGGTGAAGCTTTCTTT.

The chain links TRBV6-1 to TRBJ2-3; D is possibly TRBD1 (6 bases). The CDR3 loop spans 13 amino acids. Trimming shortened V by 2 bases and J by 6 bases, and 9 bases separated the two germline ends. Germline loops: CDR1 MNHNS, CDR2 SASEGT. The CDR3: CASSERTADTQYF. In DNA, the CDR3 is TGTGCCAGCAGTGAAAGGACAGCTGATACGCAGTATTTT.

The rearrangement uses TRBV5-4 and TRBJ1-2, with TRBD1 as a possible D gene (5 bases). CDR1 and CDR2 (germline): SGHNT, YYREEE (reference sequence). Trimming pared 2 bases from V and 6 bases from J, leaving 11 bases between. The CDR3 length is 13 residues. The chain's CDR3 is CASSFTGVDGYTF. The CDR3 DNA reads TGTGCCAGCAGCTTCACGGGGGTAGATGGCTACACCTTC.

This clone is a singleton in its sample. A read error may produce the germline difference seen at one junction end. This sequence joins TRBV10-3 and TRBJ1-1; tentative D call: TRBD1 (5 bases). Germline CDR1 is ENHRY and CDR2 is SYGVKD. CDR3 length: 13 amino acids. CDR3 amino acids: CAIRMTENSEAFF. CDR3 in DNA: TGTGCCATCAGGATGACAGAGAACAGTGAAGCTTTCTTT.

The rearrangement joins TRBV5-1 to TRBJ2-3, with D possibly being TRBD2 (7 bases). The germline CDR1 and CDR2 sequences are SGHRS and YFSETQ. The V end lost 0 bases, the J end lost 2 bases, and 10 bases lay between the germline ends. The CDR3 runs to 15 residues. The CDR3: CASSLEGGYTDTQYF. The CDR3 coding sequence is TGCGCCAGCAGCTTGGAGGGGGGGTACACAGATACGCAGTATTTT. Complete variable domain (other parts from reference TRBV5-1 and TRBJ2-3): KAGVTQTPRYLIKTRGQQVTLSCSPISGHRSVSWYQQTPGQGLQFLFEYFSETQRNKGNFPGRFSGRQFSNSRSEMNVSTLELGDSALYLCASSLEGGYTDTQYFGPGTRLTVL.

V is TRBV6-5 and J is TRBJ1-2; D is unresolved. Germline-derived CDR1 and CDR2 are MNHEY and SVGAGI. The CDR3 consists of 12 residues. V dropped 6 bases and J dropped 8 bases, with 13 bases sitting between them. The CDR3 bases are TGTGCCAGCAGGGGAGCACGGGGAGGCTACACCTTC. As protein: CASRGARGGYTF.

This rearrangement joins TRBV14 to TRBJ2-7; 8 bases are a match to TRBD1. The CDR3 sequence is 17 residues long. Germline V lookup: CDR1 SGHDN, CDR2 FVKESK. V gave up 1 base and J gave up 2 bases; unmatched junction bases: 10. CDR3 protein: CASSQVTRTGKTYEQYF. CDR3 DNA: TGTGCCAGCAGCCAAGTAACCAGGACAGGGAAGACCTACGAGCAGTACTTC.

The V and J genes are TRBV3-1 (or the pseudogene TRBV3-2) and TRBJ1-1, with 12 bases aligning to TRBD1. The ends lost 10 bases at V and 3 bases at J; junction bases unmatched: 3. Germline-derived CDR1 and CDR2 are LGHDT and YNNKEL (reference sequence). This CDR3 contains 13 residues. This CDR3 reads CATRDRGHTEAFF. The CDR3 DNA sequence: TGTGCCACCCGGGACAGGGGGCACACTGAAGCTTTCTTT.

V gene TRBV19 combines with J gene TRBJ2-7; 7 nucleotides match TRBD2. Germline V gives CDR1 LNHDA, CDR2 SQIVND (reference sequence). This CDR3 contains 15 residues. Trimming took 6 bases from V and 0 from J; bases not matched to a gene: 8. CDR3 loop: CASSSRGGFSYEQYF. The CDR3, as DNA: TGTGCCAGTAGCTCTCGCGGGGGTTTCTCCTACGAGCAGTACTTC.

The chain combines TRBV5-1 with TRBJ1-4; 9 bases agree with TRBD1. The CDR3 has 15 residues. V lost 3 bases, J lost 11 bases, and 11 bases stayed unmatched. The germline V gene has CDR1 SGHRS and CDR2 YFSETQ. CDR3 region: CASSSETGGDQKLFF. For the CDR3, the DNA is TGCGCCAGCAGCTCTGAGACAGGGGGAGACCAGAAACTGTTTTTT.

The genes are TRBV6-4 and TRBJ2-1; 9 nucleotides match TRBD2. Germline V CDR1 and CDR2: MRHNA, SNTAGT. The CDR3 sequence is 19 residues long. With V trimmed by 7 bases and J by 3 bases, 19 bases remained unmatched. The CDR3 nucleotides read TGTGCCAGCACCTCGGTAGAGGGGGATAGCGGGGGCCTCTACAATGAGCAGTTCTTC. This translates into CASTSVEGDSGGLYNEQFF.

The chain uses TRBV19 and TRBJ2-2; 14 bases line up with TRBD2. The CDR3 totals 18 residues. V lost 4 bases to trimming and J lost 4 bases; unmatched junction nucleotides: 8. Germline V gene data show CDR1 as LNHDA and CDR2 as SQIVND (reference sequence). The CDR3 bases are TGTGCCAGTAGTACCGGACTAGCGGGGGGCGGGTCCACCGGGGAGCTGTTTTTT. Translation gives CASSTGLAGGGSTGELFF.

The rearrangement uses TRBV9 and TRBJ2-3; 13 bases are a match to TRBD2. Germline V gene sequence: CDR1 SGDLS, CDR2 YYNGEE. Trimming took 2 bases from V and 5 from J; bases not matched to a gene: 5. The CDR3 runs to 16 residues. The chain's CDR3 is CASSVGTSGAIDTQYF. The CDR3 region has the DNA TGTGCCAGCAGCGTGGGGACTAGCGGGGCCATAGATACGCAGTATTTT.

The rearrangement links TRBV13 to TRBJ2-1; 8 bases agree with TRBD1. J lost 7 bases, V lost 5 bases, and 7 bases had no gene match. This CDR3 has 14 amino acids. Per germline, CDR1 PRHDT and CDR2 FYEKMQ (reference sequence). The DNA for the CDR3 is TGTGCCAGCAGCCGACGGACAGGGAAGAATGAGCAGTTCTTC. Amino acids: CASSRRTGKNEQFF.

This rearrangement joins TRBV7-9 to TRBJ1-2; 8 nucleotides agree with TRBD1. The CDR3 covers 12 residues. The J segment lost 8 bases and the V segment lost 4 bases, leaving 3 bases of the junction unmatched. The germline V gene has CDR1 SEHNR and CDR2 FQNEAQ (reference sequence). The CDR3 loop is CASSSDRGGYTF. The CDR3 DNA sequence: TGTGCCAGCAGCTCCGACAGGGGCGGCTACACCTTC.

The chain employs TRBV27 and TRBJ2-7; D unresolved. Germline CDR1 is MNHEY and CDR2 is SMNVEV (reference sequence). The CDR3 extends over 14 amino acids. Trimming removed 5 bases from V and 2 bases from J, with 13 bases in between. The CDR3 bases are TGTGCCAGCAGTCCGACGTTGGGCCCCTACGAGCAGTACTTC. Protein product: CASSPTLGPYEQYF.

Here the CDR3 reads CASAPRVALGYEQYF. The CDR3 DNA sequence: TGCGCCAGCGCCCCCCGGGTAGCGTTAGGTTACGAGCAGTACTTC. This chain links TRBV4-1 with TRBJ2-7; TRBD2 is a possible D gene (5 bases). CDR1 and CDR2 (germline): MGHRA, YSYEKL. This CDR3 comprises 15 residues. Trimming shortened V by 8 bases and J by 4 bases, and 21 bases separated the two germline ends.

V and J are TRBV5-8 and TRBJ2-3, with 7 positions matching TRBD1. J gave up 5 bases and V 1 base, and 7 bases lay outside the gene matches. The CDR3 length is 15 residues. CDR1 SGHTS and CDR2 YDEGEE come from the germline V gene. The CDR3 region has the DNA TGTGCCAGCAGCTTGCGACAGGGTTGGATAGATACGCAGTATTTT. It translates to CASSLRQGWIDTQYF.

V usage is TRBV5-1 and J usage is TRBJ1-1, with TRBD1 identical over 9 bases. V was pared by 5 bases and J by 4 bases, with 12 bases of the junction left unmatched. Germline V gives CDR1 SGHRS, CDR2 YFSETQ. This CDR3 comprises 16 residues. The CDR3, as DNA: TGCGCCAGCAGTCCGGGACAGGGATTTAGAGGCACTGAAGCTTTCTTT. This encodes CASSPGQGFRGTEAFF.

V and J are TRBV3-1 (or the pseudogene TRBV3-2) and TRBJ2-3, with D possibly TRBD1 on 5 matching bases. The germline V gene encodes CDR1 LGHDT and CDR2 YNNKEL (reference sequence). The CDR3 is 16 amino acids. V was clipped by 0 bases and J by 2 bases, with 12 bases between them. The CDR3 bases are TGTGCCAGCAGCCAAGATGGGCAGGGCCCCACAGATACGCAGTATTTT. This encodes CASSQDGQGPTDTQYF.

The V call is TRBV11-1, the J call TRBJ1-6; 9 nucleotides line up with TRBD1. This CDR3 contains 15 residues. CDR1 is SGHAT and CDR2 is FQDESV in the germline V gene (reference sequence). Trimming took 4 bases from V and 7 from J; bases not matched to a gene: 5. CDR3 region: CASSSDRGGNSPLHF. The CDR3 region has the DNA TGTGCCAGCAGCTCGGACAGGGGTGGGAATTCACCCCTCCACTTT.

This clone was counted a few times. The rearrangement links TRBV14 to TRBJ2-7, with 7 bases matching TRBD2. The CDR3 has 12 residues. The germline CDR1 and CDR2 sequences are SGHDN and FVKESK. Unmatched junction bases numbered 6, after V lost 3 bases and J lost 10 bases. In DNA, the CDR3 is TGTGCCAGCAGCCACGGTGGGGGGGTACAGTACTTC. Translating gives CASSHGGGVQYF.

This clone has a single count. This chain links TRBV29-1 with TRBJ2-3; 8 bases align to TRBD2. Trimming removed 5 bases from V and 5 bases from J; junction bases left unmatched: 9. This CDR3 is 14 amino acids long. Germline V gene sequence: CDR1 SQVTM, CDR2 ANQGSEA. The DNA of the CDR3 is TGCAGCGTTTCCACGGGGGGGCCTGAAGATACGCAGTATTTT. It encodes CSVSTGGPEDTQYF.

The V and J genes are TRBV9 and TRBJ1-1; D gene uncertain. V was cut by 5 bases and J by 0 bases, with 8 bases left in between. Germline V gene lookup returns CDR1 SGDLS and CDR2 YYNGEE. This CDR3 comprises 13 residues. The chain's CDR3 is CASSYFLNTEAFF. The CDR3 nucleotides are TGTGCCAGCAGTTATTTCCTGAACACTGAAGCTTTCTTT.